This T cell receptor (beta chain) was recovered during a study of beta chain features in type 1 diabetes. At the level of the study: Examination spanned 100 million to 130 million sorted cells from all samples.

The study's findings and limits: A cDNA-based sequencing approach could over-represent cells with high TCR expression.

Staining for CD45RO/CCR7/CD25/CD127/CD95/CD27 allowed sorting of CD4+ naive, central memory, regulatory and stem cell-like memory cells. Populations obtained by sorting all exceeded 98% purity. In the case of this clone: Its antigen is not known.

The entirety of the isolated RNA underwent reverse transcription, so expressed TCRB transcripts were sequenced. The method was immunoSEQ multiplex PCR; TCRdb's version includes in-frame clones alone and lacks a portion of them. In the table there are under 200,000 clones, approximately 9% of which are singletons. The sequence derives from a woman younger than 35 in good health. Specimen: central memory CD4+ T cells from blood.

In DNA form, the CDR3 reads TGTGCCAGCAGCCAATTCACAGGGATAGGTGGGGCCGGGGAGCTGTTTTTT. It is translated as CASSQFTGIGGAGELFF. The chain employs TRBV5-6 and TRBJ2-2; maybe TRBD1 (6 bases). Looked up from germline, CDR1 is SGHDT and CDR2 is YYEEEE. The CDR3 has 17 amino acids. Trimming shortened V by 4 bases and J by 6 bases, and 22 bases separated the two germline ends.